What follows is one T cell receptor beta chain and its context. Its specificity is unknown. The CDR3 loop spans 14 amino acids. Germline assignment: CDR1 LNHDA and CDR2 SQIVND (reference sequence). Trimming cost V 4 bases and J 7 bases; bases outside gene matches: 8. The data are from a study of T cell responses to AZD1222 COVID-19 vaccine. Whole-study findings and limits: There were mostly white British donors and more females than males, and clonal diversity was possibly underestimated. Nearly half of unique spike-specific TCRs reportedly avoided B.1.351 and B.1.1.7 mutated regions.

Profiling relied on immunoSEQ multiplex PCR, and the TCRdb table lists in-frame clones only, not all of them. The sample has roughly 100,000 clones, roughly 90% seen once. The sequence came from an adult in good health. The J gene is TRBJ2-7, the V gene TRBV19, with 9 positions matching TRBD1. Specimen: peripheral blood, collected on day 0 of AZD1222 vaccination. CDR3 loop: CASSTTGGKVEQYF. The DNA for the CDR3 is TGTGCCAGTAGTACGACAGGGGGAAAGGTGGAGCAGTACTTC. The full variable domain, rest sourced from reference TRBV19 and TRBJ2-7, is DGGITQSPKYLFRKEGQNVTLSCEQNLNHDAMYWYRQDPGQGLRLIYYSQIVNDFQKGDIAEGYSVSREKKESFPLTVTSAQKNPTAFYLCASSTTGGKVEQYFGPGTRLTVT.